This T cell receptor beta chain is drawn from a study of blood T cell repertoires in COVID-19. In the study overall: Acute-phase and convalescent COVID-19 samples originated in the United States, Italy and Spain. In each case, the material was cDNA or gDNA derived from T cells, B-cell-depleted T cells, or PBMCs.

This CDR3 spans 13 amino acids. Germline V gives CDR1 SGHKS, CDR2 YYEKEE (reference sequence). V lost 3 bases and J 3 bases, leaving 9 bases between the germline ends. Authors' analysis steps: Estimation of nucleated cell counts was performed using reference gene primer amplification. Using immunoSEQ multiplex PCR, the repertoire was profiled, and TCRdb retains in-frame clones only, with some absent. Clone size and V and J calls were adopted from that table, with D and trimming inferred from the DNA. The sample consists of tens of thousands of clones, approximately 88% of them appearing once. The receptor comes from a man between 65 and 85 years old with active COVID-19. This rearrangement joins TRBV5-5 to TRBJ2-5; perhaps TRBD2 as D (6 bases). Sequencing was performed on peripheral blood. The CDR3 DNA follows: TGTGCCAGCAGCTGGGGACTCAAAGAGACCCAGTACTTC. Its translation: CASSWGLKETQYF. Based on the CDR3 plus reference TRBV5-5 and TRBJ2-5, the full variable domain is DAGVTQSPTHLIKTRGQQVTLRCSPISGHKSVSWYQQVLGQGPQFIFQYYEKEERGRGNFPDRFSARQFPNYSSELNVNALLLGDSALYLCASSWGLKETQYFGPGTRLLVL.